This T cell receptor (beta chain) was recovered during a study of cytomegalovirus exposure and HLA in healthy donors. The CDR3 contains 15 residues. The V gene's germline CDR1 is SGDLS and CDR2 YYNGEE. The trim removed 0 bases at V and 8 bases at J, leaving 7 bases unmatched. Primers: 60 Vbeta forward and 13 Jbeta reverse. Generated by immunoSEQ multiplex PCR, the TCRdb table keeps only in-frame clones and is missing some. Of around 130,000 clones listed, over 70% are singletons. Of note for this clone: The antigen remains undetermined.

Study-level results: It was likely that a cluster of highly shared sequence variants was a sequencing artifact. Both high specificity and high sensitivity reportedly marked the classifier's diagnosis of cytomegalovirus status. Several of the most significant clusters appeared, in a later analysis, to be linked to common viral pathogens.

The sequencing sample was made of PBMCs. The V call is TRBV9, the J call TRBJ2-1; 8 bases align to TRBD2. The sequence came from a woman in her forties in good health and CMV-seronegative. CDR3 DNA sequence: TGTGCCAGCAGCGTAGGAGCGGGAGTCAGCTATGAGCAGTTCTTC. The encoded protein is CASSVGAGVSYEQFF.